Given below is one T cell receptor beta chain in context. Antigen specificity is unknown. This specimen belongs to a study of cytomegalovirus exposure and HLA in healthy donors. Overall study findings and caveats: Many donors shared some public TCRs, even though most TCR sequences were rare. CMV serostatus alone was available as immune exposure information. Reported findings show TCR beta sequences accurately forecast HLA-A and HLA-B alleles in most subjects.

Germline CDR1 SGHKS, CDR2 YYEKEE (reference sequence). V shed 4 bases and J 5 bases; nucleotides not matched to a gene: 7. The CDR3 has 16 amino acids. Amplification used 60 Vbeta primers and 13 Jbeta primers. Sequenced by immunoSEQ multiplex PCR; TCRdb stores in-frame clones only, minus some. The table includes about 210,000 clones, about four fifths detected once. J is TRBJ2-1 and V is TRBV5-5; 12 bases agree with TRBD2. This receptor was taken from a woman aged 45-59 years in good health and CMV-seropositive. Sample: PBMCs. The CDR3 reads CASSAKLAGGNNEQFF. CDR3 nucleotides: TGTGCCAGCAGCGCCAAGCTAGCGGGGGGGAACAATGAGCAGTTCTTC.